These 21 T cell receptor beta chains originate from one sample sequenced in a study of T cell responses to AZD1222 COVID-19 vaccine. Libraries were prepared by immunoSEQ multiplex PCR; TCRdb keeps only in-frame clonotypes and omits some of them. The table records 200,000 to 250,000 clones, roughly 94% of them present only once. This sample comprised peripheral blood, obtained 28 days after the second dose of the MenACWY control vaccine. The receptor source for this set is an adult who received the MenACWY meningococcal vaccine as a control.

The CDR3 region is CASSLGESGQPQHF. The CDR3 region has the DNA TGCGCCAGCAGTTTAGGGGAGTCAGGGCAGCCCCAGCATTTT. The rearrangement links TRBV5-1 to TRBJ1-5; TRBD1 is a possible D gene (5 bases). Germline V gene sequence: CDR1 SGHRS, CDR2 YFSETQ. V lost 5 bases and J 7 bases, leaving 16 bases between the germline ends. The CDR3 has 14 residues.

This clone was seen a single time. V usage is TRBV6-4 and J usage is TRBJ2-1; D not resolved. This CDR3 is built from 14 residues. V was cut by 5 bases and J by 3 bases, with 11 bases left in between. Germline loops: CDR1 MRHNA, CDR2 SNTAGT. CDR3 nucleotide sequence: TGTGCCAGCAGTAGAGACCCGAACTACAATGAGCAGTTCTTC. Its translation is CASSRDPNYNEQFF.

V is TRBV7-3 and J is TRBJ2-3; 7 bases fit TRBD1. With 1 base clipped from V and 3 bases from J, the junction kept 4 bases outside the gene matches. The CDR3 runs 15 residues. Germline V gives CDR1 SGHTA, CDR2 FQGTGA. DNA of the CDR3: TGTGCCAGCAGCTTAAAGGGGGCGCGGACAGATACGCAGTATTTT. It is translated as CASSLKGARTDTQYF. The entire variable domain, with the rest obtained from reference TRBV7-3 and TRBJ2-3, is as follows: GAGVSQTPSNKVTEKGKYVELRCDPISGHTALYWYRQSLGQGPEFLIYFQGTGAADDSGLPNDRFFAVRPEGSVSTLKIQRTERGDSAVYLCASSLKGARTDTQYFGPGTRLTVL.

The chain is built from TRBV20-1 and TRBJ1-2; D is unresolved. This CDR3 contains 13 residues. From germline, CDR1 is DFQATT and CDR2 SNEGSKA (reference sequence). V was trimmed by 3 bases and J by 4 bases, leaving 12 bases between them. This CDR3 is CSASEPDSYGYTF. CDR3 DNA: TGCAGTGCTAGTGAGCCGGATTCCTATGGCTACACCTTC.

The V call is TRBV19, the J call TRBJ2-7; D is possibly TRBD1 or TRBD2 (5 bases each). CDR3 length: 13 amino acids. The V gene's germline CDR1 is LNHDA and CDR2 SQIVND (reference sequence). Trimming shortened V by 6 bases and J by 4 bases, and 13 bases separated the two germline ends. CDR3 residues: CASRGVKEYEQYF. In nucleotides, the CDR3 is TGTGCCAGTAGGGGGGTCAAGGAATACGAGCAGTACTTC.

The chain recombines TRBV5-1 with TRBJ1-6, with 7 nucleotides matching TRBD1. This CDR3 contains 15 residues. In germline, CDR1 is SGHRS, CDR2 YFSETQ. The junction had 6 bases not matched to a gene; V was cut back by 0 bases and J by 9 bases. CDR3 protein: CASSLEGGPVSPLHF. DNA of the CDR3: TGCGCCAGCAGCTTGGAAGGGGGCCCGGTTTCACCCCTCCACTTT.

This chain connects TRBV3-1 (or the pseudogene TRBV3-2) to TRBJ1-6; perhaps TRBD1 as D (6 bases). Trimming pared 3 bases from V and 3 bases from J, leaving 9 bases between. Germline lookup yields CDR1 LGHDT and CDR2 YNNKEL (reference sequence). The CDR3 spans 15 residues. CDR3 residues: CASSQGGGYNSPLHF. The CDR3 coding sequence is TGTGCCAGCAGCCAGGGGGGCGGCTATAATTCACCCCTCCACTTT.

The gene calls are TRBV7-9 and TRBJ2-7; maybe TRBD1 (5 bases). The CDR3 length is 14 residues. Germline V gives CDR1 SEHNR, CDR2 FQNEAQ (reference sequence). Trimming removed 1 base at V and 9 bases at J, with 16 bases between. CDR3 DNA: TGTGCCAGCAGCTTAGAAACAGGCCGTGGACGGCAGTACTTC. Residues: CASSLETGRGRQYF.

The chain recombines TRBV18 with TRBJ2-3, with D perhaps TRBD1 (6 bases). Germline CDR1 KGHSH, CDR2 LQKENI. The V end was cut by 2 bases, the J end by 3 bases, with 9 bases between. The CDR3 length is 14 residues. CDR3 nucleotides: TGTGCCAGCTCACCAACAACAGGGACAGATACGCAGTATTTT. Residues: CASSPTTGTDTQYF. Using reference TRBV18 and TRBJ2-3 for the parts outside the CDR3, the full variable domain is NAGVMQNPRHLVRRRGQEARLRCSPMKGHSHVYWYRQLPEEGLKFMVYLQKENIIDESGMPKERFSAEFPKEGPSILRIQQVVRGDSAAYFCASSPTTGTDTQYFGPGTRLTVL.

The CDR3 sequence: CVAGNTGELFF. Written as DNA, the CDR3 is TGTGTAGCAGGGAACACCGGGGAGCTGTTTTTT. V gene TRBV7-9 combines with J gene TRBJ2-2; D is uncertain. The CDR3 sequence is 11 residues long. CDR1 is SEHNR, CDR2 FQNEAQ, per germline (reference sequence).

V gene TRBV18 combines with J gene TRBJ2-7, with 10 bases matching TRBD2. The CDR3 covers 14 residues. From germline, CDR1 is KGHSH and CDR2 LQKENI. V trimming: 2 bases; J trimming: 4 bases; junction bases outside the gene matches: 2. The CDR3 region has the DNA TGTGCCAGCTCACCAGGGACTAGCGTGTACGAGCAGTACTTC. This translates into CASSPGTSVYEQYF. Drawing the rest from reference TRBV18 and TRBJ2-7, the complete variable domain is NAGVMQNPRHLVRRRGQEARLRCSPMKGHSHVYWYRQLPEEGLKFMVYLQKENIIDESGMPKERFSAEFPKEGPSILRIQQVVRGDSAAYFCASSPGTSVYEQYFGPGTRLTVT.

In its sample, this clone was seen once. V and J are TRBV6-5 and TRBJ1-1; D is unresolved. CDR3 length equals 13 residues. V was cut by 3 bases and J by 0 bases, with 5 bases left in between. From germline, CDR1 is MNHEY and CDR2 SVGAGI. In DNA form, the CDR3 reads TGTGCCAGCAGTTATACTATGAACACTGAAGCTTTCTTT. This encodes CASSYTMNTEAFF.

For the CDR3, the DNA is TGTGCCAGCAGCCTTAGAACTACGGGGGCCAACGTCCTGACTTTC. Translating it yields CASSLRTTGANVLTF. The rearrangement uses TRBV28 and TRBJ2-6; D is ambiguous. CDR3 length: 15 residues. Germline V lookup: CDR1 MDHEN, CDR2 SYDVKM. V lost 6 bases, J lost 4 bases, and 13 bases lay in between.

The J gene is TRBJ2-3, the V gene TRBV6-1; the D gene could be TRBD1 or TRBD2 (6 bases each). Between the trimmed V and J ends, which lost 3 bases and 6 bases, there was a span of 19 bases. The CDR3 is made up of 16 amino acids. Germline CDR1 reads MNHNS; CDR2 reads SASEGT. This CDR3 reads CASSDEGGRGGDTQYF. CDR3 DNA sequence: TGTGCCAGCAGTGACGAGGGAGGTCGTGGGGGCGATACGCAGTATTTT.

V is TRBV6-2 or TRBV6-3 and J is TRBJ2-7; 8 nucleotides line up with TRBD1. This CDR3 is built from 14 residues. Germline CDR1 and CDR2: MNHEY and SVGEGT. V was clipped by 4 bases and J by 4 bases; unmatched bases: 6. The CDR3 coding sequence is TGTGCCAGCAGTTCCTGGCAGGGGGCTTACGAGCAGTACTTC. It translates to CASSSWQGAYEQYF.

The J gene is TRBJ1-1, the V gene TRBV11-2; TRBD1 might be the D (5 bases). The CDR3 covers 15 residues. Looked up from germline, CDR1 is SGHAT and CDR2 is FQNNGV. V lost 1 base to trimming and J lost 3 bases, with 12 bases between them. Written as DNA, the CDR3 is TGTGCCAGCAGCTTAGCGGACTCAGGGCACACTGAAGCTTTCTTT. This translates into CASSLADSGHTEAFF. The full variable domain, in which reference TRBV11-2 and TRBJ1-1 provide the parts outside the CDR3, is EAGVAQSPRYKIIEKRQSVAFWCNPISGHATLYWYQQILGQGPKLLIQFQNNGVVDDSQLPKDRFSAERLKGVDSTLKIQPAKLEDSAVYLCASSLADSGHTEAFFGQGTRLTVV.

The chain combines TRBV3-1 (or the pseudogene TRBV3-2) with TRBJ2-5, with D tentatively TRBD2 (6 bases). Trimming stripped 5 bases from V and 0 bases from J, with 13 bases between. The CDR3 is 15 amino acids. Germline CDR1 LGHDT, CDR2 YNNKEL (reference sequence). The CDR3 here is CASSFGTPNQETQYF. The CDR3 DNA sequence: TGTGCCAGCAGCTTCGGGACTCCTAACCAAGAGACCCAGTACTTC.

The rearrangement uses TRBV28 and TRBJ2-1, with D hard to call. The CDR3 contains 12 residues. Germline loops: CDR1 MDHEN, CDR2 SYDVKM. The V gene lost 4 bases and the J gene lost 11 bases, with 12 bases spanning the gap. The CDR3 loop is CASSSERPQQFF. The CDR3 DNA is TGTGCCAGCAGTTCCGAAAGGCCTCAGCAGTTCTTC.

The chain combines TRBV27 with TRBJ2-2; 8 bases are shared with TRBD1. CDR1 and CDR2 from the germline V gene are MNHEY and SMNVEV (reference sequence). This CDR3 has 13 amino acids. After removal of 6 bases from V and 3 bases from J, the junction contained 0 bases not matched to a gene. CDR3 in DNA: TGTGCCAGCAGGGACAGGGACACCGGGGAGCTGTTTTTT. Amino acids: CASRDRDTGELFF.

This chain uses TRBV5-1 with TRBJ2-3; D perhaps matches TRBD1 (6 bases). Trimming took 7 bases from V and 0 from J, leaving 15 bases between them. This CDR3 comprises 15 residues. CDR1 is SGHRS and CDR2 is YFSETQ in the germline V gene. CDR3 loop: CASCLSGASTDTQYF. In DNA form, the CDR3 reads TGCGCCAGCTGCCTATCAGGGGCTAGCACAGATACGCAGTATTTT.

V usage is TRBV30 and J usage is TRBJ2-7; 10 bases agree with TRBD2. Germline V CDR1 and CDR2: GTSNPN, SVGIG (reference sequence). Trimming cost V 7 bases and J 6 bases; bases outside gene matches: 9. The CDR3 is made up of 13 amino acids. Written as DNA, the CDR3 is TGTGCCTCCAGCAGGCTAGCGGGAGTCGAGCAGTACTTC. The encoded protein is CASSRLAGVEQYF.